The T cell receptor beta chain under discussion was sequenced for a study of blood T cell repertoires in COVID-19. Study-wide background: COVID-19 samples collected from the United States, Italy and Spain covered acute and convalescent phases.

Method: immunoSEQ multiplex PCR; TCRdb's copy keeps in-frame clones and lacks some. The sample contains about 320,000 clones, more than 75% of which appear only once. Germline V lookup: CDR1 SQVTM, CDR2 ANQGSEA. V lost 6 bases and J 5 bases, leaving 16 bases between the germline ends. The CDR3 spans 13 residues. Sequencing was performed on PBMCs or T cells enriched from blood (not recorded which). The source of this sequence is a man in his 60s who had recovered from COVID-19. The chain recombines TRBV29-1 with TRBJ1-2; D not certain. The CDR3 DNA follows: TGCAGCGTCCAGGCCGACAAAGAATATGGCTACACCTTC. Residues: CSVQADKEYGYTF.